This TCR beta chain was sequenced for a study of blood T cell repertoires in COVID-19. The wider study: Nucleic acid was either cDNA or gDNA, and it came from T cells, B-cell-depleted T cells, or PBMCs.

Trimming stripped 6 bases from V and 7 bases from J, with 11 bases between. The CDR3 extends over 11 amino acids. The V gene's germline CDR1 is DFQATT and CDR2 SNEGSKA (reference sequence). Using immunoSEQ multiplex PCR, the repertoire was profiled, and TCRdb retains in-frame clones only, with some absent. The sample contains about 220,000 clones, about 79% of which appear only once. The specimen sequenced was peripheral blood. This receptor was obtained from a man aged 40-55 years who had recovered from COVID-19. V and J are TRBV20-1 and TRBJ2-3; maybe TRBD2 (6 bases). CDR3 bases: TGCAGTGCGGGTCTAGCGAATACGCAGTATTTT. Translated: CSAGLANTQYF.